A selection of T cell receptor beta chains follows, all from one sample in a study of blood T cell repertoires in COVID-19. Assay: immunoSEQ multiplex PCR; the TCRdb copy retains only in-frame clones and omits some. The sample comprises more than 45,000 clones, less than 95% of which are singletons, and under 6.5% rests with the top ten. Sample: peripheral blood. The source of these receptors is a man in his 70s with acute or convalescent COVID-19. Both conserved end residues are trimmed from each CDR3. The order of the fields is J gene, V gene, CDR3 protein.

TRBJ1-3 TRBV5-1 ASSSTGPGNTIY
TRBJ2-7 TRBV4-3 ASSYSDTSYEQY
TRBJ2-3 TRBV15 ATSGLAGAYVSTDTQY
TRBJ1-2 TRBV6-5 ASSLTGSGTYGYT
TRBJ2-4 TRBV5-4 ASSPSGGENIQY
TRBJ1-1 TRBV4-3 ASSQAGRGVKVTEAF
TRBJ1-5 TRBV5-6 ASSLAGGYNQPQH
TRBJ2-3 TRBV20-1 SASSPDTQY
TRBJ1-4 TRBV4-3 ASSQDLGGRGEKLF
TRBJ1-1 TRBV13 ASSLAGGLGTEAF
TRBJ2-1 TRBV6-2/TRBV6-3 ASSKTGGGYNEQF
TRBJ2-2 TRBV5-1 ASSLGNRGTGELF
TRBJ2-3 TRBV10-3 AHRTGQSTDTQY
TRBJ2-7 TRBV5-1 ASSLAVGPYYEQY
TRBJ1-6 TRBV6-5 ASSYSNFRVQSPLH
TRBJ1-4 TRBV18 ASSRLGDRGEKLF
TRBJ1-6 TRBV14 ASSQDPGYNSPLH
TRBJ1-5 TRBV2 ASSEAPGQGNQPQH